This TCR beta chain was recorded in a study of cytomegalovirus exposure and HLA in healthy donors. Study-level findings and limits: Altogether, some 170 TCR beta chains were recorded as cytomegalovirus-associated. Sequences of the TCR beta chain were said to predict the HLA-A and HLA-B alleles of most subjects accurately. The classifier, whose performance was assessed in both the original and validation cohorts, reportedly diagnosed cytomegalovirus status with high specificity and sensitivity.

Worth noting for this clone: Its antigen is not known.

The PCR made use of 60 Vbeta and 13 Jbeta primers. Per the original methods: Unique TCR beta chains numbered about 72 million in a later analysis, with roughly 10 million shared. Sequenced by immunoSEQ multiplex PCR; TCRdb stores in-frame clones only, minus some. The V and J calls and clone size come from that table; D and trimming were worked out from the DNA. The table includes more than 90,000 clones, around 82% detected once. CDR1 is SNHLY, CDR2 FYNNEI, per germline. Unmatched junction bases numbered 0, after V lost 6 bases and J lost 2 bases. The CDR3 runs 12 residues. The rearrangement links TRBV2 to TRBJ2-5, with TRBD1 matching over 7 bases. The clonotype was recovered from a woman aged 55-70 years in good health and CMV-seronegative. Source material: PBMCs. The CDR3 is CASRGQQETQYF. The DNA for the CDR3 is TGTGCCAGCAGGGGACAGCAAGAGACCCAGTACTTC.